This T cell receptor beta chain derives from a study of cytomegalovirus exposure and HLA in healthy donors. The PCR ran on 60 Vbeta and 13 Jbeta primers. Method: immunoSEQ multiplex PCR; TCRdb's copy keeps in-frame clones and lacks some. The repertoire holds approximately 120,000 clones, with over 65% as singletons. Trimming stripped 6 bases from V and 3 bases from J, with 15 bases between. The length of the CDR3 is 15 residues. Germline CDR1 is MDHEN and CDR2 is SYDVKM. This clone was detected once. The source of this sequence is a man aged 45-65 years in good health and CMV-seronegative. Sequenced: PBMCs. The rearrangement uses TRBV28 and TRBJ1-3; possibly TRBD1 for D (6 bases). Here the CDR3 reads CASSNRSGDGNTIYF. The CDR3 DNA reads TGTGCCAGCAGCAACCGCTCAGGGGATGGAAACACCATATATTTT.